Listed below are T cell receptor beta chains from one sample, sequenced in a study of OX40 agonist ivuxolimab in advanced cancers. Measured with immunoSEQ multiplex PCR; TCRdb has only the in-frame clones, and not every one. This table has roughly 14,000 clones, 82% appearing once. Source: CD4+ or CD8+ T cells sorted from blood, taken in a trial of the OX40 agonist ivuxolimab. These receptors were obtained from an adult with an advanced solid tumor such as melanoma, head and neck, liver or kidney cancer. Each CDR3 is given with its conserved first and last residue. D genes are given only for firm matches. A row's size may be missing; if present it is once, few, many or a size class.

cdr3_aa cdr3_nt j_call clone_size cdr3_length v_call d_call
CASLLTPDTQYF TGTGCCAGCCTCCTGACCCCAGATACGCAGTATTTT TRBJ2-3 NA 12 TRBV2 NA
CASSQESHAPLHF TGCGCCAGCAGCCAGGAATCACATGCACCCCTCCACTTT TRBJ1-6 NA 13 TRBV4-3 NA
CASSSLTSGGNTGELFF TGTGCCAGCAGTTCCTTGACTAGCGGGGGGAACACCGGGGAGCTGTTTTTT TRBJ2-2 NA 17 TRBV28 TRBD2
CANQRGQGRQTQYF TGTGCCAACCAAAGGGGACAGGGGAGGCAGACCCAGTACTTC TRBJ2-5 few 14 TRBV2 TRBD1
CASSQVTGADTQYF TGCGCCAGCAGCCAGGTGACAGGGGCAGATACGCAGTATTTT TRBJ2-3 NA 14 TRBV4-3 TRBD1
CASSWTSLSYEQYF TGTGCCAGCAGTTGGACTAGCCTTTCTTACGAGCAGTACTTC TRBJ2-7 NA 14 TRBV27 TRBD2
CASSLSAGGQETQYF TGTGCCAGCAGTCTTTCTGCGGGGGGGCAAGAGACCCAGTACTTC TRBJ2-5 few 15 TRBV6-1 TRBD2
CASSLAGFGNQPQHF TGTGCCAGCAGTTTAGCAGGGTTTGGTAATCAGCCCCAGCATTTT TRBJ1-5 NA 15 TRBV27 NA
CASSEGAGQGKNEQFF TGTGCCAGCAGTGAAGGCGCCGGACAGGGGAAAAATGAGCAGTTCTTC TRBJ2-1 once 16 TRBV25-1 TRBD1
CASSFGGVLEQYF TGTGCCAGCAGTTTCGGGGGGGTTCTCGAGCAGTACTTC TRBJ2-7 NA 13 TRBV27 TRBD2
CASSKDRQGGTEAFF TGTGCCAGCAGCAAAGATCGACAGGGAGGTACTGAAGCTTTCTTT TRBJ1-1 NA 15 TRBV21-1 NA
CASSLSELTGELFF TGTGCCAGCAGCTTAAGTGAGCTCACCGGGGAGCTGTTTTTT TRBJ2-2 NA 14 TRBV7-8 NA
CASLGGSGGTGLYYEQYF TGTGCCAGCCTGGGAGGTTCAGGGGGGACAGGGCTATACTACGAGCAGTACTTC TRBJ2-7 many 18 TRBV28 TRBD1
CASSVDTSSGNTIYF TGTGCCAGCAGCGTGGACACCAGCTCTGGAAACACCATATATTTT TRBJ1-3 few 15 TRBV5-6 NA
CASRGRGDEQFF TGTGCCAGCAGGGGCCGTGGCGATGAGCAGTTCTTC TRBJ2-1 NA 12 TRBV6-5 NA
CASGQGENSPLHF TGTGCCAGTGGACAGGGTGAAAATTCACCCCTCCACTTT TRBJ1-6 few 13 TRBV5-6 TRBD1
CASSADQGELYNEQFF TGTGCCAGCAGCGCCGACCAGGGTGAGCTCTACAATGAGCAGTTCTTC TRBJ2-1 NA 16 TRBV7-9 NA
CASSSEPARTENTGELFF TGTGCCAGCAGCTCAGAACCCGCCCGGACTGAGAACACCGGGGAGCTGTTTTTT TRBJ2-2 once 18 TRBV7-9 NA
CASSHGNEQFF TGTGCCAGCTCCCACGGGAATGAGCAGTTCTTC TRBJ2-1 NA 11 TRBV28 NA
CASSQEPLKDRVSNQPQHF TGCGCCAGCAGCCAAGAACCGCTAAAAGACAGGGTAAGCAATCAGCCCCAGCATTTT TRBJ1-5 NA 19 TRBV4-1 TRBD1
CSVVKWGNEQYF TGCAGCGTAGTTAAATGGGGGAACGAGCAGTACTTC TRBJ2-7 NA 12 TRBV29-1 NA
CASSLGGRNQPQHF TGTGCCAGCAGCCTAGGGGGACGGAATCAGCCCCAGCATTTT TRBJ1-5 NA 14 TRBV27 NA
CASSPPALRSGYTF TGTGCCAGCTCACCACCGGCGCTCCGAAGTGGCTACACCTTC TRBJ1-2 NA 14 TRBV18 NA
CASSPQGPSYEQYF TGTGCCAGCAGCCCCCAGGGACCTTCCTACGAGCAGTACTTC TRBJ2-7 NA 14 TRBV7-2 NA
CASSDRHYSNQPQHF TGTGCCAGCAGTGATCGACATTATAGCAATCAGCCCCAGCATTTT TRBJ1-5 NA 15 TRBV6-1 NA
CASSLDRDGYEQYF TGTGCCAGCAGCTTGGACAGGGACGGATACGAGCAGTACTTC TRBJ2-7 NA 14 TRBV5-8 NA
CASSSRDRKYEQYF TGTGCCAGCAGCTCCCGGGACAGGAAATACGAGCAGTACTTC TRBJ2-7 NA 14 TRBV7-2 TRBD1
CASSRLLPRTGELFF TGTGCCAGCAGCCGCCTCCTACCGAGAACCGGGGAGCTGTTTTTT TRBJ2-2 NA 15 TRBV6-6 NA
CASSYSSGSYMPTLHF TGTGCCAGCAGTTACTCGTCGGGTTCCTATATGCCCACCCTCCACTTT TRBJ1-6 NA 16 TRBV6-5 NA
CASSQGLVAGANVLTF TGCGCCAGCAGCCAAGGACTAGTGGCTGGGGCCAACGTCCTGACTTTC TRBJ2-6 once 16 TRBV4-3 NA
CASSPNPSGIYGYTF TGTGCCAGCAGCCCAAACCCCTCAGGGATCTATGGCTACACCTTC TRBJ1-2 NA 15 TRBV7-2 NA
CAVVSLNTEAFF TGTGCCGTAGTTTCCTTGAACACTGAAGCTTTCTTT TRBJ1-1 NA 12 TRBV6-6 NA
CASSPEWGQDYEQYF TGTGCCAGCAGCCCCGAATGGGGACAGGACTACGAGCAGTACTTC TRBJ2-7 NA 15 TRBV7-6 TRBD1
CASSFNNSPLHF TGTGCCAGCAGTTTCAATAATTCACCCCTCCACTTT TRBJ1-6 NA 12 TRBV27 NA
CASSQDARTDTQYF TGCGCCAGCAGCCAAGACGCTCGCACAGATACGCAGTATTTT TRBJ2-3 NA 14 TRBV4-1 NA
CASSKGPDQPQHF TGTGCCAGCAGTAAGGGACCTGATCAGCCCCAGCATTTT TRBJ1-5 NA 13 TRBV6-1 NA
CASSVSGATNEKLFF TGTGCCAGCAGCGTATCCGGAGCAACTAATGAAAAACTGTTTTTT TRBJ1-4 medium-sized 15 TRBV9 NA
CASSGGSGFLETQYF TGTGCCAGCAGTGGTGGTTCGGGCTTCTTGGAGACCCAGTACTTC TRBJ2-5 few 15 TRBV6-5 NA